This T cell receptor (beta chain) was sequenced for a study of T cell repertoires in cytomegalovirus infection (dated by TCRdb to between 2018 and 2021). Study-wide context: Peptide stimulations targeted recently identified HLA-C-restricted CMV epitopes, whose presentation resists viral immunomodulation, together with well-studied HLA-B-restricted epitopes. Donor HLA type was relevant to the analysis, because carriage of CMV infection together with the matching HLA type was indicated by public TCR beta signatures. General findings and caveats noted by the study authors: The ex vivo response was dominated by HLA-C-restricted CMV-specific TCR beta clonotypes, which also provided the single most frequent clonotype in two of eight donors. Carriers of CMV infection plus the relevant HLA type were discriminated by the cumulative frequency of public TCR beta family members in the study cohort and in an independent roughly 400-donor cohort.

What the treatment or condition label conveys for this sample: in vitro stimulation with specific CMV peptide epitopes to enrich CMV-specific T cells. Instrument on record: Illumina HiSeq 1500. The public sequencing data were trimmed at Q25 with fastp and processed into clonotypes with MiXCR by TCRdb, which kept only in-frame beta chains. Each entry merges the rows of one CDR3 protein and shows their most common DNA and genes. The sample records fewer than 900,000 distinct CDR3 sequences, about 27% of which are singletons. 10% to 15% of the sample comes from the top ten. This clonotype was picked up a small number of times. The antigen this receptor binds is unknown. Per-base quality was not reported, and no clone a single base away is much larger than it. The clonotype was recovered from a human donor in good health (CMV status not recorded). Some clones in this sample may be carry-over from other donors' samples. The sample consisted of cultured CD8+ T cells from PBMCs, taken from culture after CMV antigen stimulation.

CDR3 region: CASSPYNPLRGTNTEAFF. The nucleotide sequence is TGTGCCAGCAGCCCCTATAATCCCCTTAGGGGGACGAACACTGAAGCTTTCTTT. The chain uses TRBV11-2 and TRBJ1-1; the D gene is perhaps TRBD1, on 6 matching bases. Trimming costs V 5 bases and J 1 base, and their ends lie 23 bases apart. CDR1 and CDR2, looked up from the germline V gene, are SGHAT and FQNNGV. The CDR3 has 18 amino acids, counting the end cysteine and phenylalanine. The sequence is cut down to CDR3 DNA, 54 bases in frame from base 1.